The 24 T cell receptor beta chains reported below all come from one sample, sequenced in a study of T-cell reconstitution after alpha-beta-depleted transplantation in children. TCRbeta library preparation incorporated unique molecular identifiers. TCRdb re-derived calls from the PCR reads in MiXCR, one entry per CDR3 protein. The sample lists hundreds of thousands of distinct CDR3 sequences, approximately 13% occurring once. Sequences were derived from PBMCs, mostly from graft donor cells, sampled 360 days after TCRalphabeta/CD19-depleted stem cell transplant. The receptors shown here come from a male patient aged 10 to 17 who had a stem cell transplant for acute myeloid leukemia, so the T cells may come from the graft donor.

The chain combines TRBV11-1 with TRBJ2-2; TRBD2 matches 8 bases. The junction had 8 bases not matched to a gene; V was cut back by 2 bases and J by 0 bases. Per the germline V gene, CDR1 is SGHAT and CDR2 is FQDESV (reference sequence). This CDR3 is built from 18 residues. CDR3 region: CASSLKAGAPANTGELFF. CDR3 coding DNA: TGTGCCAGCAGCTTAAAAGCGGGAGCGCCTGCGAACACCGGGGAGCTGTTTTTT.

This clonotype was found a few times. This rearrangement joins TRBV7-8 to TRBJ2-1; D gene ambiguous. The CDR3 consists of 14 residues. Germline V gives CDR1 SGHVS, CDR2 FQNEAQ. V gave up 3 bases and J gave up 1 base, with 7 bases separating them. The CDR3 DNA is TGTGCCAGCAGCTTTCGCATTTCCTACAATGAGCAGTTCTTC. Translating gives CASSFRISYNEQFF.

This clonotype has more than one count but fewer than ten. V and J are TRBV20-1 and TRBJ2-7; perhaps D is TRBD1 or TRBD2 (6 bases each). The length of the CDR3 is 15 residues. The V gene lost 5 bases and the J gene lost 7 bases, with 24 bases spanning the gap. The germline CDR1 and CDR2 sequences are DFQATT and SNEGSKA (reference sequence). For the CDR3, the DNA is TGCAGTGCTCTTCACCGGGGGCGGGGCCTAAGGGAGCAGTACTTC. Amino acids: CSALHRGRGLREQYF.

The table lists this clonotype with a few counts. The chain recombines TRBV10-3 with TRBJ2-7; 13 positions agree with TRBD2. V shed 6 bases, J shed 2 bases, and the junction held 1 base outside the gene matches. Germline V gene lookup returns CDR1 ENHRY and CDR2 SYGVKD. The CDR3 runs 14 residues. CDR3 in amino acids: CAIRGTSGTYEQYF. The DNA for the CDR3 is TGTGCCATCAGGGGGACTAGCGGGACCTACGAGCAGTACTTC.

CDR3 coding DNA: TGTGCCATCAGTGAGTCGCCACGGGACTATGGCTACACCTTC. Translated: CAISESPRDYGYTF. The gene calls are TRBV10-3 and TRBJ1-2, with D unclear. The V end lost 0 bases, the J end lost 3 bases, and 8 bases lay between the germline ends. This CDR3 comprises 14 residues. CDR1 ENHRY and CDR2 SYGVKD come from the germline V gene.

The V call is TRBV4-3, the J call TRBJ2-5; D might be TRBD2 (6 bases). V was cut by 0 bases and J by 9 bases, with 17 bases left in between. The germline CDR1 and CDR2 sequences are LGHNA and YSLEER. The CDR3 sequence is 15 residues long. In DNA, the CDR3 is TGCGCCAGCAGCCAAGAAGTCCGGGGGTTTCGAGCCCAGTACTTC. Amino acids: CASSQEVRGFRAQYF.

In this sample, this clonotype turned up a few times. This chain links TRBV12-3 or TRBV12-4 with TRBJ2-5, with 7 bases that match TRBD2. The CDR3 totals 13 residues. V shed 3 bases, J shed 4 bases, and the junction held 2 bases outside the gene matches. CDR3 region: CASSLTSLETQYF. The CDR3 bases are TGTGCCAGCAGTTTGACTAGCTTAGAGACCCAGTACTTC.

This clonotype appeared many times. The V gene is TRBV7-2, the J gene TRBJ2-3, with D possibly being TRBD2 (6 bases). Deletions cut 6 bases from V and 2 bases from J, with 12 bases between. Looked up from germline, CDR1 is SGHTA and CDR2 is FQGNSA. The CDR3 sequence is 14 residues long. Written as DNA, the CDR3 is TGTGCCAGCAGTCTAGCGCACTCCACAGATACGCAGTATTTT. Translation: CASSLAHSTDTQYF.

This clonotype has only a few counts. The V call is TRBV6-1, the J call TRBJ2-3; 14 nucleotides match TRBD2. Germline CDR1 and CDR2: MNHNS and SASEGT. V was clipped by 5 bases and J by 3 bases; unmatched bases: 4. The CDR3 has 16 amino acids. The CDR3 DNA is TGTGCCAGCAGTCGACTAGCGGGAGGGTGGACAGATACGCAGTATTTT. Its protein product is CASSRLAGGWTDTQYF.

This clonotype was counted many times. The chain carries TRBV12-3 or TRBV12-4 and TRBJ2-4; TRBD1 matches 9 bases. After removal of 7 bases from V and 9 bases from J, the junction contained 10 bases not matched to a gene. The CDR3 runs to 14 residues. CDR3 bases: TGTGCCAGCACCAAAGCGGGGACAGGGTTCATTCAGTACTTC. This codes for CASTKAGTGFIQYF.

This clonotype was observed at least ten times. The CDR3 loop reads CASSLSRGAGELFF. The CDR3 region has the DNA TGTGCCAGCAGTTTATCCAGGGGCGCCGGGGAGCTGTTTTTT. This chain connects TRBV12-3 or TRBV12-4 to TRBJ2-2; tentatively, D is TRBD1 (6 bases). V lost 2 bases, J lost 6 bases, and 10 bases lay in between. The length of the CDR3 is 14 residues.

This clonotype was seen a handful of times. The limits of the CDR3 on the DNA are not certain, so only TCRdb's listed CDR3 is given. The V call is TRBV28, the J call TRBJ2-1; the D call TRBD2 from the table was never checked on the DNA. 17 amino acids form the CDR3, both terminal residues included. Germline loops: CDR1 MDHEN, CDR2 SYDVKM. The CDR3: CASSPAVLAGGPNEQFF.

This clonotype came up many times. The gene calls are TRBV12-3 or TRBV12-4 and TRBJ1-1; D is possibly TRBD1 (6 bases). The CDR3 length is 15 residues. The V and J ends lost 7 bases and 4 bases respectively, with 19 bases between them. The CDR3 reads CASTNQGRISTEAFF. Here the CDR3 DNA reads TGTGCCAGCACTAACCAGGGGCGGATTTCCACTGAAGCTTTCTTT.

Ten or more counts support this clonotype. The chain combines TRBV27 with TRBJ2-7, with 7 bases fitting TRBD1. The germline CDR1 and CDR2 sequences are MNHEY and SMNVEV (reference sequence). Unmatched junction bases numbered 12, after V lost 4 bases and J lost 3 bases. The CDR3 length is 16 residues. The CDR3 DNA is TGTGCCAGCAGTTCCTACCAGGGGGTAACGATCTACGAGCAGTACTTC. This translates into CASSSYQGVTIYEQYF.

V usage is TRBV6-2 or TRBV6-3 and J usage is TRBJ2-7, with D unresolved. The CDR3 is 14 amino acids. The germline V gene has CDR1 MNHEY and CDR2 SVGEGT. The V and J ends lost 4 bases and 0 bases respectively, with 10 bases between them. For the CDR3, the DNA is TGTGCCAGCAGTTGGAAGCCGAGCTCCTACGAGCAGTACTTC. Translation: CASSWKPSSYEQYF.

This clonotype was seen a few times. This chain connects TRBV7-2 to TRBJ2-5, with D possibly being TRBD1 (6 bases). The V gene's germline CDR1 is SGHTA and CDR2 FQGNSA. The CDR3 is 14 amino acids. Trimming cost V 2 bases and J 5 bases, with 12 bases left between them. The CDR3 DNA reads TGTGCCAGCAGCTTAATCAGGGGCTGGGAGACCCAGTACTTC. It codes for CASSLIRGWETQYF. The full variable domain, in which reference TRBV7-2 and TRBJ2-5 provide the parts outside the CDR3, is GAGVSQSPSNKVTEKGKDVELRCDPISGHTALYWYRQSLGQGLEFLIYFQGNSAPDKSGLPSDRFSAERTGGSVSTLTIQRTQQEDSAVYLCASSLIRGWETQYFGPGTRLLVL.

This clonotype was picked up many times. The chain links TRBV6-2 or TRBV6-3 to TRBJ2-7; 7 bases are shared with TRBD1. The CDR3 sequence is 14 residues long. Germline CDR1 MNHEY, CDR2 SVGEGT. Germline trimming cut 3 bases from V and 5 bases from J; bases unmatched to any gene: 7. The CDR3 protein is CASSYGTAPHEQYF. The CDR3, as DNA: TGTGCCAGCAGTTATGGGACAGCTCCCCACGAGCAGTACTTC.

This clonotype was observed a handful of times. The chain couples TRBV28 to TRBJ2-7; TRBD2 is a possible D gene (6 bases). The V and J ends lost 0 bases and 6 bases respectively, with 18 bases between them. CDR1 is MDHEN, CDR2 SYDVKM, per germline. This CDR3 spans 16 amino acids. In DNA, the CDR3 is TGTGCCAGCAGTTTATGGGGGGGTACCGCTTCCCGCGAGCAGTACTTC. Amino acid sequence: CASSLWGGTASREQYF.

In its sample, this clonotype was seen a few times. The V gene is TRBV12-3 or TRBV12-4, the J gene TRBJ2-7, with D perhaps assigned TRBD1 or TRBD2 (10 bases each). The germline V and J ends were trimmed by 6 bases and 1 base, with 25 bases remaining between them. The CDR3 consists of 18 residues. Written as DNA, the CDR3 is TGTGCCAGCAGCCGGGACAGGGGAACTAGCGGGAAGTCCTACGAGCAGTACTTC. Its translation is CASSRDRGTSGKSYEQYF.

This chain uses TRBV4-2 with TRBJ2-7; D may be TRBD1 (6 bases). This CDR3 is 19 amino acids long. Per the germline V gene, CDR1 is LGHNA and CDR2 is YNFKEQ. The V end was cut by 0 bases, the J end by 2 bases, with 23 bases between. CDR3 nucleotides: TGTGCCAGCAGCCAAGAACCCGGGGCGACACAGGGTCGGCCCTACGAGCAGTACTTC. This sequence encodes CASSQEPGATQGRPYEQYF.

Only a few counts were recorded for this clonotype. V is TRBV6-2 or TRBV6-3 and J is TRBJ2-7; D is unresolved. The V end was cut by 8 bases, the J end by 2 bases, with 13 bases between. Per germline, CDR1 MNHEY and CDR2 SVGEGT. This CDR3 region has 13 residues. DNA of the CDR3: TGTGCCAGCGTTCGGCAGGAAACCTACGAGCAGTACTTC. It encodes CASVRQETYEQYF.

This clonotype has a single count. V gene TRBV7-2 combines with J gene TRBJ2-1, with 9 bases fitting TRBD2. This CDR3 region has 17 residues. Trimming removed 4 bases from V and 6 bases from J; junction bases left unmatched: 13. The V gene's germline CDR1 is SGHTA and CDR2 FQGNSA. For the CDR3, the DNA is TGTGCCAGCAGCTCCCCCCGAGGCGGGAGGGCCGGCAATGAGCAGTTCTTC. Translation gives CASSSPRGGRAGNEQFF.

This clonotype turned up a few times. V gene TRBV5-1 combines with J gene TRBJ2-1; no clear D gene. Germline values: CDR1 SGHRS, CDR2 YFSETQ. The CDR3 loop spans 16 amino acids. Trimming took off 4 bases at V and 5 bases at J, with 19 bases between the two ends. The CDR3 DNA reads TGCGCCAGCAGCCCGGGCGTTTTACAGCTAGACAATGAGCAGTTCTTC. Its translation is CASSPGVLQLDNEQFF.

The genes are TRBV28 and TRBJ2-5; either TRBD1 or TRBD2 may fit D (5 bases each). CDR3 length: 17 amino acids. V was pared by 6 bases and J by 4 bases, with 24 bases between. In germline, CDR1 is MDHEN, CDR2 SYDVKM. CDR3 bases: TGTGCCAGCAGCCCGAACGTACCGGGACGACTCCTAGAGACCCAGTACTTC. This translates into CASSPNVPGRLLETQYF.